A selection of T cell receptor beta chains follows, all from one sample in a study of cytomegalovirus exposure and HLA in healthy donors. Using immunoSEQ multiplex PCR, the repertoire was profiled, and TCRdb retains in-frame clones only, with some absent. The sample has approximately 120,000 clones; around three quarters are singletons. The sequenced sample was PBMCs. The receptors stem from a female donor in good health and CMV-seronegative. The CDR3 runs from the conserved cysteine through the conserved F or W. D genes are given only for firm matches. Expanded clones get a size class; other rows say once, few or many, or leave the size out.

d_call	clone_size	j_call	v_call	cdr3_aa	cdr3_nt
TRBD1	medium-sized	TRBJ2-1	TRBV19	CASSSITGADEQFF	TGTGCCAGTAGTAGCATAACAGGGGCCGATGAGCAGTTCTTC
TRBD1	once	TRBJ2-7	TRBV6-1	CASSGQGATYEQYF	TGTGCCAGCAGTGGACAGGGGGCGACCTACGAGCAGTACTTC
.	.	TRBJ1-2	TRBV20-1	CSASIREGYTF	TGCAGTGCTAGCATTCGGGAGGGCTACACCTTC
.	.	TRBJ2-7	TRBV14	CASSQVPGRTYEQYF	TGTGCCAGCAGCCAAGTGCCGGGGAGAACCTACGAGCAGTACTTC
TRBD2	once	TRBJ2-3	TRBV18	CASSLPTGTTFTDTQYF	TGTGCCAGCTCCCTACCGACCGGGACTACATTCACAGATACGCAGTATTTT
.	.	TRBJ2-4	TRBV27	CASSATGWKNIQYF	TGTGCCAGCAGTGCTACAGGATGGAAAAACATTCAGTACTTC
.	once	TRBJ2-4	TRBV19	CASRGLTKNIQYF	TGTGCCAGTAGGGGCCTTACAAAAAACATTCAGTACTTC
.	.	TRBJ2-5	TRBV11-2	CASSDTGTDSRGETQYF	TGTGCCAGCAGCGACACCGGGACTGACTCCCGGGGGGAGACCCAGTACTTC
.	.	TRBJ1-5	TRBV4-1	CASSQDGTNQPQHF	TGCGCCAGCAGCCAGGATGGGACAAATCAGCCCCAGCATTTT
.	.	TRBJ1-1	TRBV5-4	CASSKDSLNTEAFF	TGTGCCAGCAGCAAAGACAGCCTGAACACTGAAGCTTTCTTT
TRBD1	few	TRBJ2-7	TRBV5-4	CASSLGQGEYEQYF	TGTGCCAGCAGCCTAGGACAGGGAGAGTACGAGCAGTACTTC
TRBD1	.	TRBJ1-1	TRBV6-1	CASSWSRDSTAFF	TGTGCCAGCAGCTGGTCTAGGGACAGCACGGCTTTCTTT
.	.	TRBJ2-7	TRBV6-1	CASSEDQGSSYEQYF	TGTGCCAGCAGTGAGGACCAGGGGAGCTCCTACGAGCAGTACTTC
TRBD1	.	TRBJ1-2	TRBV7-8	CASSHDRDRERNYGYTF	TGTGCCAGCAGCCACGACCGGGACAGGGAAAGAAACTATGGCTACACCTTC
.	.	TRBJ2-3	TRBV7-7	CASSLGHPGDEADTQYF	TGTGCTAGCAGCTTAGGGCATCCGGGAGACGAGGCAGATACGCAGTATTTT
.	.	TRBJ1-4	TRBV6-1	CASSTGTSNEKLFF	TGTGCCAGCAGTACCGGGACTTCCAATGAAAAACTGTTTTTT
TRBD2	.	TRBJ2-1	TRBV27	CASSFRSGGLGNEQFF	TGTGCCAGCAGTTTCAGGTCGGGGGGGCTAGGCAATGAGCAGTTCTTC
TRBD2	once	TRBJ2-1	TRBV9	CASSVLSGGISSYNEQFF	TGTGCCAGCAGCGTACTCAGCGGGGGGATTTCCTCCTACAATGAGCAGTTCTTC
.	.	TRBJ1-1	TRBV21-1	CASSLGQGNTEAFF	TGTGCCAGCTCGTTGGGACAGGGGAACACTGAAGCTTTCTTT
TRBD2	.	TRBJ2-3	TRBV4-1	CASSQVGQRGGGDTQYF	TGCGCCAGCAGCCAAGTGGGCCAGCGGGGGGGCGGAGATACGCAGTATTTT
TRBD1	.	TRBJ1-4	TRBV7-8	CASSDGQGGPNEKLFF	TGTGCCAGCAGCGACGGACAGGGGGGTCCAAATGAAAAACTGTTTTTT
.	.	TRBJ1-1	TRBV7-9	CSSTVGGSEAFF	TGTTCCTCGACGGTTGGGGGGTCCGAAGCTTTCTTT
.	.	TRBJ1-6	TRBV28	CASSALGRPLGSPLHF	TGTGCCAGCAGCGCCCTAGGTCGTCCGCTAGGTTCACCCCTCCACTTT
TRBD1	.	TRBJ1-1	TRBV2	CASSDVLDTDRGGTEAFF	TGTGCCAGCAGTGATGTCCTCGATACGGACAGGGGAGGTACTGAAGCTTTCTTT
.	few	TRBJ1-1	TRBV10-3	CASSGLGTEGTEAFF	TGTGCCTCCAGTGGCTTGGGGACGGAGGGGACTGAAGCTTTCTTT
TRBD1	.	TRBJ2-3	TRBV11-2	CASSRQGPSTDTQYF	TGTGCCAGCAGCCGACAGGGGCCGAGCACAGATACGCAGTATTTT
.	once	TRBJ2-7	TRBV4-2	CASSQGLGYEQYF	TGTGCCAGCAGCCAAGGGCTAGGCTACGAGCAGTACTTC
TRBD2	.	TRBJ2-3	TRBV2	CASRGIAGAITDTQYF	TGTGCCAGCAGAGGAATAGCGGGGGCCATCACAGATACGCAGTATTTT
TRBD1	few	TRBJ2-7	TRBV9	CASSEGAGFAYEQYF	TGTGCCAGCAGCGAGGGGGCCGGGTTCGCCTACGAGCAGTACTTC
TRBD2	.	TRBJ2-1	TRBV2	CASRGNSGGGYEQFF	TGTGCCAGCAGAGGAAATAGCGGGGGGGGATATGAGCAGTTCTTC
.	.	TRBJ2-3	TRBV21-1	CASSLPKKKRQGDTQYF	TGTGCCAGCAGCCTGCCGAAAAAGAAGCGGCAAGGCGATACGCAGTATTTT